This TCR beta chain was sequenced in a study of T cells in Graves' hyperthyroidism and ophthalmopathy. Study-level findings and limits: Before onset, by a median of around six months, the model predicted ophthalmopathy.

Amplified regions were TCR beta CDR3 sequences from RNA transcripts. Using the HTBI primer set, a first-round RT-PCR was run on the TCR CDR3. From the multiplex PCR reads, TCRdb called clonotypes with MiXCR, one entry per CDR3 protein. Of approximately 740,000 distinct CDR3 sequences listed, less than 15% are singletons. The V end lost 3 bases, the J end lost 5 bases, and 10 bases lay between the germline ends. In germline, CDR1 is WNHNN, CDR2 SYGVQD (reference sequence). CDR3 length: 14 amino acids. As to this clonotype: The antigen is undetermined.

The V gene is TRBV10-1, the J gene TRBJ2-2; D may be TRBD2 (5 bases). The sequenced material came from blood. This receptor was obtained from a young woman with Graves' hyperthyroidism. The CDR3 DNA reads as TGCGCCAGCAGTGAATTCTCGGGGACCGGGGAGCTGTTTTTT. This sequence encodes CASSEFSGTGELFF.